The clone carrying this T cell receptor (beta chain) was observed a few times. In the source study's methods: Estimated nucleated cell counts came from reference gene primer amplification. Sequenced by immunoSEQ multiplex PCR; TCRdb stores in-frame clones only, minus some. The V and J calls and clone size are taken from that table; D and trimming were inferred from the DNA. The sample has 250,000 to 300,000 clones; 85% to 90% are singletons. This specimen belongs to a study of blood T cell repertoires in COVID-19. About the study: Both acute and convalescent COVID-19 samples were obtained from the United States, Italy and Spain. PBMCs, B-cell-depleted T cells, or T cells were the source of the cDNA or gDNA that made up the material.

Seattle patients were enrolled during active infection and followed longitudinally. Germline V lookup: CDR1 KGHSH, CDR2 LQKENI. The CDR3 has 13 amino acids. Trimming stripped 1 base from V and 5 bases from J, with 5 bases between. This sequence originates from a woman in her 30s with COVID-19, enrolled during active disease. Specimen: peripheral blood. The V and J genes are TRBV18 and TRBJ2-2, with a weak D call TRBD1 (5 bases). CDR3 protein: CASSPRQTGELFF. The CDR3 bases are TGTGCCAGCTCACCACGACAGACCGGGGAGCTGTTTTTT. The whole variable domain, remainder taken from reference TRBV18 and TRBJ2-2, is NAGVMQNPRHLVRRRGQEARLRCSPMKGHSHVYWYRQLPEEGLKFMVYLQKENIIDESGMPKERFSAEFPKEGPSILRIQQVVRGDSAAYFCASSPRQTGELFFGEGSRLTVL.